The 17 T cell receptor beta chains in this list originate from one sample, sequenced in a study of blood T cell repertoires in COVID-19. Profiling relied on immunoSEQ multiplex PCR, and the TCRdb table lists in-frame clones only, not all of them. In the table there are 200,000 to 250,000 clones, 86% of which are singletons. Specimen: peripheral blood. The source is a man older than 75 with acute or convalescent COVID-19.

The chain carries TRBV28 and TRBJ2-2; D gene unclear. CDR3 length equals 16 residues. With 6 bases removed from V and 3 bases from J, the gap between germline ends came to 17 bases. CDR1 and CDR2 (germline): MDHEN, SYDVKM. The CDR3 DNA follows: TGTGCCAGCAGCTCCCAATGGGTGGCGGACACCGGGGAGCTGTTTTTT. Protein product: CASSSQWVADTGELFF.

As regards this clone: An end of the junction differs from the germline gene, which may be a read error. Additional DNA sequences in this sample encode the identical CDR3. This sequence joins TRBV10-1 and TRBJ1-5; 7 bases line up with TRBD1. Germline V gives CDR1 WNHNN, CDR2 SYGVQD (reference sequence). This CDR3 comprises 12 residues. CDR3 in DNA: TGCGCCAGTAGTGGGGCGACAGGGCTCCAGCATTTT. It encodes CASSGATGLQHF.

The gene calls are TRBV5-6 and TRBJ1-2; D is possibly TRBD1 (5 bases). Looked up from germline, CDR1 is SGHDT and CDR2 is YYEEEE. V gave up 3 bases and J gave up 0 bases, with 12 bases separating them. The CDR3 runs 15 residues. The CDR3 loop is CASSYRTHANYGYTF. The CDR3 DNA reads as TGTGCCAGCAGCTATCGGACACATGCTAACTATGGCTACACCTTC.

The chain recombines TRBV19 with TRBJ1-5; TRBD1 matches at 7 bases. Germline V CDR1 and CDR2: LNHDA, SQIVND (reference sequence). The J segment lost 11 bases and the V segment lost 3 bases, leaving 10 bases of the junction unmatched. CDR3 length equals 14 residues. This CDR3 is CASSIGQAIGAQHF. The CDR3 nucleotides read TGTGCCAGTAGTATCGGACAGGCCATAGGGGCCCAGCATTTT.

This chain's CDR3 is CASSPTHRGFSYNEQFF. CDR3 in DNA: TGTGCCAGCAGCCCAACCCACAGGGGGTTCTCCTACAATGAGCAGTTCTTC. The chain has TRBV11-2 and TRBJ2-1, with 8 bases aligning to TRBD1. After removal of 5 bases from V and 0 bases from J, the junction contained 9 bases not matched to a gene. The CDR3 sequence is 17 residues long. The germline V gene has CDR1 SGHAT and CDR2 FQNNGV.

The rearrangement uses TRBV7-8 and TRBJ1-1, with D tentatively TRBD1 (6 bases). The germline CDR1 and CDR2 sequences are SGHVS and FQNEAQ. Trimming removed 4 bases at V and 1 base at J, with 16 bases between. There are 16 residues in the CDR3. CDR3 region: CASSSFGQPGNTEAFF. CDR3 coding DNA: TGTGCCAGCAGCTCATTCGGACAGCCGGGGAACACTGAAGCTTTCTTT.

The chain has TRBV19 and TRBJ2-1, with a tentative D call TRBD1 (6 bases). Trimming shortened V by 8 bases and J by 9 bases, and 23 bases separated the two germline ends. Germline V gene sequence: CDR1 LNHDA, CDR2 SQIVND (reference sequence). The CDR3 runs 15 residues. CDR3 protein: CASRAGGVEMFEQFF. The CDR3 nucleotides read TGTGCCAGTCGCGCTGGGGGCGTCGAGATGTTTGAGCAGTTCTTC. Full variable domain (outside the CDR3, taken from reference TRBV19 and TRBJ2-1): DGGITQSPKYLFRKEGQNVTLSCEQNLNHDAMYWYRQDPGQGLRLIYYSQIVNDFQKGDIAEGYSVSREKKESFPLTVTSAQKNPTAFYLCASRAGGVEMFEQFFGPGTRLTVL.

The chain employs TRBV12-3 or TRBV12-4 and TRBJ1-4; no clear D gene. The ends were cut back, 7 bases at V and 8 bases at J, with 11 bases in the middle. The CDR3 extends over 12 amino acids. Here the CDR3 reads CASTLTLEKLFF. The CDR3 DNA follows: TGTGCCAGCACCCTTACTCTCGAAAAACTGTTTTTT.

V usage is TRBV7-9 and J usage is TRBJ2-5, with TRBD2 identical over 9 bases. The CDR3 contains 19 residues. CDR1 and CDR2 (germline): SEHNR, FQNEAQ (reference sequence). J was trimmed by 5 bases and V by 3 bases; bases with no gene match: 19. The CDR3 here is CASSFPIGRGAGGVETQYF. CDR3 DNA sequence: TGTGCCAGCAGCTTCCCAATAGGGCGGGGAGCGGGGGGTGTGGAGACCCAGTACTTC. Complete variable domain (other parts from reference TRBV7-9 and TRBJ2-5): DTGVSQNPRHKITKRGQNVTFRCDPISEHNRLYWYRQTLGQGPEFLTYFQNEAQLEKSRLLSDRFSAERPKGSFSTLEIQRTEQGDSAMYLCASSFPIGRGAGGVETQYFGPGTRLLVL.

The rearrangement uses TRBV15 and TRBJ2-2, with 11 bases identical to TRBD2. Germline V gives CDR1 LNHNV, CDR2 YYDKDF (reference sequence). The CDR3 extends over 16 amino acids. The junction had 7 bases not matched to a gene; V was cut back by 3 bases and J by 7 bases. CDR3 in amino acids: CATSRAHSGRDGELFF. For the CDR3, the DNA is TGTGCCACCAGCAGGGCACATAGCGGGAGGGACGGGGAGCTGTTTTTT.

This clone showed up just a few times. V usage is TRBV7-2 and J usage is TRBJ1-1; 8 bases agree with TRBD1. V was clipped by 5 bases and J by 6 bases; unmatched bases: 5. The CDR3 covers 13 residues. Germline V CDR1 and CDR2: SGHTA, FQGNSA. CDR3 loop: CASSIQGGAEAFF. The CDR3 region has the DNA TGTGCCAGCAGCATACAGGGGGGTGCTGAAGCTTTCTTT.

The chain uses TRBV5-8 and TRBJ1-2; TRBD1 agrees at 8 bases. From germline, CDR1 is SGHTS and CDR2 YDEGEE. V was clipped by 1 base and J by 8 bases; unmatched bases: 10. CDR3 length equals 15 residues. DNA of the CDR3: TGTGCCAGCAGCTTGTTGGACAGGGATTTAGGAGGCTACACCTTC. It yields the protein CASSLLDRDLGGYTF.

The DNA for the CDR3 is TGTGCCTCCACAGGGATTGAGGGTCAGCCCCAGCATTTT. It specifies CASTGIEGQPQHF. This rearrangement joins TRBV18 to TRBJ1-5; D is possibly TRBD1 (6 bases). V was trimmed by 11 bases and J by 6 bases, leaving 17 bases between them. Germline V CDR1 and CDR2: KGHSH, LQKENI. The CDR3 contains 13 residues.

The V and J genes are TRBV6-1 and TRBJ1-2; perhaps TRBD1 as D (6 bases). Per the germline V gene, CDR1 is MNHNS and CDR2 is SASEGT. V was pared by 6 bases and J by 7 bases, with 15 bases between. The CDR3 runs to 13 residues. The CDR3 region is CASSGGGAVGYTF. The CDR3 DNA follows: TGTGCCAGCAGCGGGGGGGGCGCAGTTGGCTACACCTTC.

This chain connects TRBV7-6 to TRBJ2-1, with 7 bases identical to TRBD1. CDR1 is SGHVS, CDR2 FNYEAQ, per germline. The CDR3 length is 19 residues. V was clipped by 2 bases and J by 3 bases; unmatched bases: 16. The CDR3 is CASSLKATGVVQLYNEQFF. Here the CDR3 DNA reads TGTGCCAGCAGCTTAAAAGCTACAGGGGTCGTACAACTCTACAATGAGCAGTTCTTC.

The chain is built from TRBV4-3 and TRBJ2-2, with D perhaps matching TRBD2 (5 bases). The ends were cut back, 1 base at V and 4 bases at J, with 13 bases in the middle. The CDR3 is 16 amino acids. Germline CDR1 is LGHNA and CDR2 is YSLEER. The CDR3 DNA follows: TGCGCCAGCAGCCAAGTTGTACTTCGGGGCACCGGGGAGCTGTTTTTT. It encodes CASSQVVLRGTGELFF.

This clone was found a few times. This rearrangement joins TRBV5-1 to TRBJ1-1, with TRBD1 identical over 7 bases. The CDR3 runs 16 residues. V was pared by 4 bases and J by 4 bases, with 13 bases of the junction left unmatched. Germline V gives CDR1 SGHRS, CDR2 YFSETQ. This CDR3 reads CASSASLGQAFTEAFF. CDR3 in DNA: TGCGCCAGCAGCGCCTCCCTCGGACAGGCTTTCACTGAAGCTTTCTTT.